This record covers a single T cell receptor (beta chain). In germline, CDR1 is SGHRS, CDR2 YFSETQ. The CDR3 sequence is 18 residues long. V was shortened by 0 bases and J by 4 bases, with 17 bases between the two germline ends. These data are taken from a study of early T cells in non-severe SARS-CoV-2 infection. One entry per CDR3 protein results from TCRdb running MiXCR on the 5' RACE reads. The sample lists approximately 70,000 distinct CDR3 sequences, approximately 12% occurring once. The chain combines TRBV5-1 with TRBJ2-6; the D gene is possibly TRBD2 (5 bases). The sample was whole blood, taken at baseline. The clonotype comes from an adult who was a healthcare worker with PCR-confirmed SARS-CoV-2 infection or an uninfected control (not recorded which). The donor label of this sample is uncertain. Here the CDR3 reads CASSLAGVSIAGANVLTF. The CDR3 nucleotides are TGCGCCAGCAGCTTGGCCGGGGTCTCGATCGCCGGGGCCAACGTCCTGACTTTC. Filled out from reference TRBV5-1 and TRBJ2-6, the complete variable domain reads KAGVTQTPRYLIKTRGQQVTLSCSPISGHRSVSWYQQTPGQGLQFLFEYFSETQRNKGNFPGRFSGRQFSNSRSEMNVSTLELGDSALYLCASSLAGVSIAGANVLTFGAGSRLTVL.